The T cell receptor (beta chain) described here comes from a study of T cells after yellow fever vaccination (dated by TCRdb to about 2019). For context, the study as a whole: Libraries from fractions with low cell numbers were prepared with the SMART-Seq v4 Ultra Low Input RNA kit. To follow T-cell clones before and after both primary and booster YFV17D yellow fever vaccination, bulk TCR alpha and beta repertoires underwent longitudinal sequencing. Two healthy male donors made up the cohort, one aged 18 to 29 years and the other aged 30 to 39 years. Bulk PBMC replicates and cell subsets were isolated from blood drawn at multiple timepoints before and after both primary and secondary immunization.

In the paper's terms, the treatment or condition label means: live attenuated yellow fever vaccine strain. At every blood-draw timepoint, two biological replicates of bulk PBMCs were collected. PBMCs were isolated from peripheral blood using a standard Ficoll-Paque protocol. TriZol was used to extract RNA from bulk PBMCs, CD4 and CD8 fractions, and dextramer-positive and dextramer-negative fractions. TCR cDNA was synthesized by 5'RACE template switching, which introduced a universal primer site and unique molecular identifiers. Priming for cDNA synthesis came from both the TCR alpha and TCR beta constant segments. Library amplification used two PCR steps, and the second PCR step added sample barcodes and sequencing adapters. Sequencing of the libraries was done on either Illumina HiSeq 2500 (2x100 bp) or NovaSeq (2x150 bp). The source study handled its data this way. Reads were demultiplexed and collapsed into UMI consensus sequences with MIGEC, and V(D)J alignment was performed with MiXCR. Using edgeR on replicate PBMC samples, clonotypes were called vaccine-responding if FDR was below 0.01 and the log2 fold change was above 5 up to day 15. Each bulk clonotype was labeled CD4 or CD8 based on which sequenced repertoire, CD4 or CD8, contained the clonotype at higher abundance. TCRdb trimmed public reads at Q25 via fastp, called clones via MiXCR and kept in-frame beta chains. Records with the same CDR3 protein are collapsed into one entry carrying the most frequent genes and DNA. The V and J calls shown here were made by TCRdb, not taken from the authors' results. Present in this sample are nearly 550,000 distinct CDR3 sequences, roughly 19% of which were seen just once. Roughly an eighth of the sample goes to the ten largest clones.

On this clonotype itself: Its antigen is not yet known. Base qualities are not provided; no much larger clone lies one nucleotide away.

The full study reports these points: Computational filtering was required because FACS-sorted repertoires could contain abundant contaminating clonotypes from the bulk population. Most clones expanded after primary vaccination (roughly 96% of CD4 and around 88% of CD8) were re-detected after the booster, suggesting that broad memory maintenance occurred. A small fraction of clonotypes showed up in both the CD4 and CD8 compartments, probably as a result of convergent recombination. Only two donors were included in the study, so the extent to which the findings can be generalized is limited. The secondary T-cell response was found to be weaker but faster than the primary response, with a peak reached on day 5 rather than on day 15.

The specimen was PBMCs, collected 15 days after the yellow fever booster vaccination. The clonotype comes from a man aged 30 to 45 who received the YFV17D yellow fever vaccine.

The CDR3: CASSEVAGERTQYF. Here is the DNA: TGTGCCAGCAGTGAAGTAGCAGGCGAACGAACCCAGTACTTC. The V and J genes are TRBV6-1 and TRBJ2-5, with the D gene too uncertain to name. V is reduced by 1 base and J by 8 bases, leaving a spacing of 14 bases between them. Inclusive of the bounding cysteine and phenylalanine, the CDR3 is 14 residues long. Only CDR3 DNA is held: 42 bases, read in frame from base 1. CDR1 and CDR2 are read off the germline V gene as MNHNS and SASEGT.